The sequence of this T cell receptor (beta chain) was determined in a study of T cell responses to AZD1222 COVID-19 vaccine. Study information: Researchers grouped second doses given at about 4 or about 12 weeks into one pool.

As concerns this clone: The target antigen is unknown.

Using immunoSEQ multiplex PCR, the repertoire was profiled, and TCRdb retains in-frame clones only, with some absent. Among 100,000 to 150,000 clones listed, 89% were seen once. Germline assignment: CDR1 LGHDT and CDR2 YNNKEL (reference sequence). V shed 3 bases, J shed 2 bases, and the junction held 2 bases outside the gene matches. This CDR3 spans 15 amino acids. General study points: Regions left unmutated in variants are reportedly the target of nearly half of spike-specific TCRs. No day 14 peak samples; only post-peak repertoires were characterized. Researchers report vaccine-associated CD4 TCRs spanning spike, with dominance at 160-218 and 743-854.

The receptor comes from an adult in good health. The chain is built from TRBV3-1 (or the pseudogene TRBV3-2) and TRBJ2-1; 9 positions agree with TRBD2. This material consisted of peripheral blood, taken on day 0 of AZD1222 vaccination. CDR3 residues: CASSQLAGTYNEQFF. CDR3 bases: TGTGCCAGCAGCCAGCTAGCGGGGACCTACAATGAGCAGTTCTTC.